This T cell receptor (beta chain) was documented in a study of blood T cell repertoires in COVID-19. Study-wide background: The United States, Italy and Spain supplied acute and convalescent COVID-19 samples. From T cells, B-cell-depleted T cells, or PBMCs came the material, which was cDNA or gDNA.

Sequencing was performed with immunoSEQ multiplex PCR; in TCRdb, only in-frame clones are kept and a portion is missing. This sample has 65,000 to 85,000 clones, with roughly 79% found just once. This clone was counted between two and nine times. CDR3 length: 17 residues. Germline values: CDR1 LGHNT, CDR2 FRNRAP. V lost 0 bases and J 7 bases, leaving 19 bases between the germline ends. Sample: peripheral blood. V gene TRBV12-5 combines with J gene TRBJ1-5; D is uncertain. This receptor was identified in a human donor in a cohort sampled during active COVID-19. The CDR3 sequence is CASGLVPLAGLRQPQHF. The DNA of the CDR3 is TGTGCTAGTGGTTTGGTACCCCTAGCCGGTCTTAGGCAGCCCCAGCATTTT.